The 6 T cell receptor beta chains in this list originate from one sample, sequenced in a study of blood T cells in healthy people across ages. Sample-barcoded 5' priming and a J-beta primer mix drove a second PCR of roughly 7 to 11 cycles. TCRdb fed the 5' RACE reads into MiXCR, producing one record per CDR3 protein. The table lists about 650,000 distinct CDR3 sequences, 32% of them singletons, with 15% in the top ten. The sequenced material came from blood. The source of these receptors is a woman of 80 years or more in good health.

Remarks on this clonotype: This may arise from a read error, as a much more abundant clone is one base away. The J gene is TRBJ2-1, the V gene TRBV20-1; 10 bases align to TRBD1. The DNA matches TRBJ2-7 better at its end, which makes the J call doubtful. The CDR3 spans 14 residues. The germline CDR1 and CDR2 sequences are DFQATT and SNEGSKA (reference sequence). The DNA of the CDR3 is TGCAGTGCTAGACGGACAGGGGGTTTCAATGAGCAGTACTTC. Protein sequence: CSARRTGGFNEQYF.

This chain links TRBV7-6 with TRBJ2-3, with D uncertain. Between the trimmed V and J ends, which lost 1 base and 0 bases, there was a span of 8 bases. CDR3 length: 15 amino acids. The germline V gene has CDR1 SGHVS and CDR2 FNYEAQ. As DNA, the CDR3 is TGTGCCAGCAGCTTAGGGGTTTGGAGCACAGATACGCAGTATTTT. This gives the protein CASSLGVWSTDTQYF.

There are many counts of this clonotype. In nucleotides, the CDR3 is TGTGCCAGCAGCGGGGACTGGAGCTCCTACAATGAGCAGTTCTTC. This sequence encodes CASSGDWSSYNEQFF. The rearrangement uses TRBV9 and TRBJ2-1; D may be TRBD2 (6 bases). Trimming pared 3 bases from V and 0 bases from J, leaving 10 bases between. This CDR3 contains 15 residues. The V gene's germline CDR1 is SGDLS and CDR2 YYNGEE.

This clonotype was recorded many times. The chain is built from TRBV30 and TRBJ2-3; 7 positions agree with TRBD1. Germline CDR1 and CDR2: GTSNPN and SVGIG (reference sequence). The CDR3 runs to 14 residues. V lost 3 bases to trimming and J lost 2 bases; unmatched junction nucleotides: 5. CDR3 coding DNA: TGTGCCTGGAGGGGGGACAGTTTCACAGATACGCAGTATTTT. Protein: CAWRGDSFTDTQYF.

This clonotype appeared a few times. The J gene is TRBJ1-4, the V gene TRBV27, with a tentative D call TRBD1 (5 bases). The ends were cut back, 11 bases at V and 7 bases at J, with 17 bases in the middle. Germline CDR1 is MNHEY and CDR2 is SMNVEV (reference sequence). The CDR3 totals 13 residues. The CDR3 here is CASPGPGGEKLFF. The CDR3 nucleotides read TGTGCCTCCCCGGGGCCCGGTGGTGAAAAACTGTTTTTT.

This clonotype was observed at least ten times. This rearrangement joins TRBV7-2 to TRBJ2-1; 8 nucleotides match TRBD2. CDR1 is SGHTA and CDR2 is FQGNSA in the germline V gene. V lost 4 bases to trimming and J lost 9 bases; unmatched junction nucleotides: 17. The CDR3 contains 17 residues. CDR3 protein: CASSSVGGRGGLIEQFF. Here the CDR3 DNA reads TGTGCCAGCAGCTCGGTCGGGGGACGGGGGGGCCTAATTGAGCAGTTCTTC.